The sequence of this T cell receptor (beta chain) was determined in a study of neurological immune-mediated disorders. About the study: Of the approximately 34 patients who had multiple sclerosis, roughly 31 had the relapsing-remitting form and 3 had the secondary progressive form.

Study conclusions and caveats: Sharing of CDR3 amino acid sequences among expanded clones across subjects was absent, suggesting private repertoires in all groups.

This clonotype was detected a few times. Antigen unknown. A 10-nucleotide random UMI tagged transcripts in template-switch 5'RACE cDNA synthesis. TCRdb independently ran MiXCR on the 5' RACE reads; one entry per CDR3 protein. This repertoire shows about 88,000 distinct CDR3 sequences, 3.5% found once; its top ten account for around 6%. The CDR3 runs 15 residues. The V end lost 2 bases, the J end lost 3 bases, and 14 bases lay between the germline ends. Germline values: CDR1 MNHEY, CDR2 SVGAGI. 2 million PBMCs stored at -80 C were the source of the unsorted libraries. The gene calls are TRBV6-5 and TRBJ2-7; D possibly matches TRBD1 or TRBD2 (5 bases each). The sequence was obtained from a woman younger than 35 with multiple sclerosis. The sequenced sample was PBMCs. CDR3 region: CASSYRRDPYYEQYF. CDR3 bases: TGTGCCAGCAGTTACCGCCGGGACCCATACTACGAGCAGTACTTC.